The rows below give T cell receptor beta chains drawn from one sample of a study of blood T cells in healthy people across ages. TCRdb re-derived calls from the 5' RACE reads in MiXCR, one entry per CDR3 protein. The sample carries about a million distinct CDR3 sequences, approximately 50% recorded once. The sequencing input was blood. The receptors originated from a woman in her fifties or sixties in good health. Each CDR3 is given with its conserved first and last residue. Each record gives: V gene, J gene, CDR3 protein.

TRBV4-1	TRBJ1-4	CASSQDFGASEKLFF
TRBV20-1	TRBJ2-7	CSARAGLAVTDEQYF
TRBV6-1	TRBJ2-7	CASRGPGQSYEQYF
TRBV4-1	TRBJ2-5	CASSRLDGTETQYF
TRBV27	TRBJ2-3	CASSYGITDTQYF
TRBV6-1	TRBJ2-1	CASSRAGSRNEQFF
TRBV6-5	TRBJ1-6	CASAAGRGDSPLHF
TRBV9	TRBJ2-7	CASSVDGTGSYEQYF
TRBV7-8	TRBJ2-4	CASSLDSENIQYF
TRBV4-1	TRBJ2-5	CASSQVGAKTQYF
TRBV6-5	TRBJ2-5	CASSEETGRQETQYF
TRBV29-1	TRBJ2-3	CSAGASLGADTQYF
TRBV5-1	TRBJ2-3	CASSSGTGWDTQYF
TRBV20-1	TRBJ2-4	CSARRTGVDKNIQYF
TRBV30	TRBJ1-6	CAWSRGEPSSPLHF
TRBV20-1	TRBJ2-6	CSAREGYEANVLTF
TRBV29-1	TRBJ1-4	CSVGTGANEKLFF
TRBV15	TRBJ2-3	CATSRRGSTDTQYF
TRBV6-5	TRBJ2-7	CASRPQGATAQYF
TRBV20-1	TRBJ2-1	CSARDSGSIGYNEQFF
TRBV7-9	TRBJ2-7	CASSLVRDNEQYF
TRBV7-2	TRBJ2-7	CVSSPRGQGGSYEQYF
TRBV20-1	TRBJ1-5	CSANRGGLSNQPQHF